This T cell receptor beta chain was recorded in a study of T cell responses to AZD1222 COVID-19 vaccine. CDR3 length: 14 amino acids. V was cut by 2 bases and J by 1 base, with 7 bases left in between. Germline V gene sequence: CDR1 SGHRS, CDR2 YFSETQ. Sequencing was performed with immunoSEQ multiplex PCR; in TCRdb, only in-frame clones are kept and a portion is missing. The sample lists 100,000 to 120,000 clones, about 81% occurring once. The J gene is TRBJ2-1, the V gene TRBV5-1; D remains ambiguous. The sequencing used peripheral blood, collected on day 0 of AZD1222 vaccination. This sequence was found in an adult in good health. The CDR3 sequence is CASSLGPSYNEQFF. In DNA, the CDR3 is TGCGCCAGCAGCTTAGGACCTTCCTACAATGAGCAGTTCTTC.